What follows are 29 T cell receptor beta chains derived from one specimen sequenced in a study of shared clonotypes between healthy human individuals. TCRdb's table, derived via immunoSEQ multiplex PCR, lists solely in-frame clones and lacks some. The sample lists 1,400,000 or so clones, about 98.5% seen once, with over 0.3% in the top ten. Source material: naive CD4+ T cells sorted from blood. Described subset: CD45RA+ positively selected. The receptor source for this set is a man aged 25 to 40 in good health.

The rearrangement uses TRBV6-1 and TRBJ2-1; TRBD1 matches at 11 bases. The CDR3 totals 14 residues. Trimming removed 7 bases from V and 8 bases from J; junction bases left unmatched: 7. Germline assignment: CDR1 MNHNS and CDR2 SASEGT. CDR3 region: CASTLGQGVDEQFF. CDR3 DNA sequence: TGTGCCAGCACCCTGGGACAGGGGGTCGATGAGCAGTTCTTC.

This sequence joins TRBV10-3 and TRBJ1-4, with D possibly TRBD1 on 6 matching bases. This CDR3 has 14 amino acids. V was trimmed by 0 bases and J by 8 bases, leaving 10 bases between them. Per the germline V gene, CDR1 is ENHRY and CDR2 is SYGVKD. The CDR3 protein is CAISESQGSEKLFF. In nucleotides, the CDR3 is TGTGCCATCAGTGAGTCACAGGGTAGCGAAAAACTGTTTTTT.

This chain joins TRBV15 and TRBJ2-1, with 13 nucleotides matching TRBD2. Germline CDR1 and CDR2: LNHNV and YYDKDF (reference sequence). The CDR3 length is 17 residues. V shed 4 bases, J shed 7 bases, and the junction held 10 bases outside the gene matches. The CDR3 region is CATSKTIGLAGVNEQFF. The CDR3 DNA is TGTGCCACCAGCAAAACAATAGGACTAGCGGGAGTAAATGAGCAGTTCTTC.

J is TRBJ1-1 and V is TRBV28; D uncertain. The ends were cut back, 2 bases at V and 7 bases at J, with 14 bases in the middle. The germline V gene encodes CDR1 MDHEN and CDR2 SYDVKM. The CDR3 covers 14 residues. The CDR3, as DNA: TGTGCCAGCAGTTTACAGTTAGGGTTGGATGAAGCTTTCTTT. It encodes CASSLQLGLDEAFF.

The chain combines TRBV18 with TRBJ2-5; no clear D. Germline CDR1 and CDR2: KGHSH and LQKENI. Trimming removed 3 bases from V and 7 bases from J, with 18 bases in between. The CDR3 loop spans 15 amino acids. CDR3 DNA: TGTGCCAGCTCACCTTCGGTCATCTCATATTGGACCCAGTACTTC. Translated: CASSPSVISYWTQYF.

Comments on this clone: This CDR3 is also generated by other DNA sequences in the sample. V is TRBV7-9 and J is TRBJ2-3; 7 bases fit TRBD1. The junction had 6 bases not matched to a gene; V was cut back by 6 bases and J by 0 bases. This CDR3 comprises 15 residues. Germline values: CDR1 SEHNR, CDR2 FQNEAQ (reference sequence). This CDR3 reads CASSLTGPSTDTQYF. CDR3 DNA: TGTGCCAGCAGTCTGACAGGGCCTAGCACAGATACGCAGTATTTT.

V is TRBV6-5 and J is TRBJ1-2, with 9 bases matching TRBD1. The CDR3 runs to 13 residues. The V segment lost 5 bases and the J segment 3 bases; nucleotides outside the gene matches: 1. Germline assignment: CDR1 MNHEY and CDR2 SVGAGI. This chain's CDR3 is CASSTGGDYGYTF. The DNA of the CDR3 is TGTGCCAGCAGTACAGGGGGCGACTATGGCTACACCTTC.

The chain combines TRBV18 with TRBJ2-1; TRBD1 might be the D (6 bases). The germline V gene has CDR1 KGHSH and CDR2 LQKENI. The CDR3 extends over 17 amino acids. The V end lost 1 base, the J end lost 5 bases, and 18 bases lay between the germline ends. As DNA, the CDR3 is TGTGCCAGCTCACCACTGTCTCGGGACAACCAAAACAATGAGCAGTTCTTC. This translates into CASSPLSRDNQNNEQFF.

The CDR3 loop is CASSLLGEGEWGYEQYF. In DNA form, the CDR3 reads TGTGCCAGCAGTTTATTGGGGGAAGGGGAATGGGGCTACGAGCAGTACTTC. This chain connects TRBV28 to TRBJ2-7; either TRBD1 or TRBD2 may supply D (5 bases each). CDR3 length: 17 residues. Trimming left V 1 base short and J 3 bases short, with 19 bases between. In germline, CDR1 is MDHEN, CDR2 SYDVKM.

The chain carries TRBV4-1 and TRBJ1-4, with TRBD1 identical over 8 bases. Germline assignment: CDR1 MGHRA and CDR2 YSYEKL. J lost 3 bases, V lost 0 bases, and 3 bases had no gene match. The CDR3 extends over 16 amino acids. CDR3 protein: CASSQEQGVANEKLFF. In DNA, the CDR3 is TGCGCCAGCAGCCAAGAACAGGGGGTGGCTAATGAAAAACTGTTTTTT.

The chain joins TRBV28 to TRBJ1-2; D may be TRBD1 (5 bases). The CDR3 runs 14 residues. The V gene lost 3 bases and the J gene lost 4 bases, with 12 bases spanning the gap. Germline lookup yields CDR1 MDHEN and CDR2 SYDVKM. The CDR3 DNA follows: TGTGCCAGCAGTTTTGCAGGGAAAATCTATGGCTACACCTTC. Translating it yields CASSFAGKIYGYTF.

The chain uses TRBV27 and TRBJ2-4; D not resolved. CDR1 is MNHEY, CDR2 SMNVEV, per germline (reference sequence). The CDR3 sequence is 15 residues long. Trimming took 2 bases from V and 3 from J, leaving 11 bases between them. The CDR3 nucleotides are TGTGCCAGCAGTTTAAGTGTCCGGCTCAAAAACATTCAGTACTTC. This sequence encodes CASSLSVRLKNIQYF.

The V call is TRBV5-1, the J call TRBJ1-1, with D tentatively TRBD1 (6 bases). Germline values: CDR1 SGHRS, CDR2 YFSETQ. There are 19 residues in the CDR3. Trimming left V 4 bases short and J 0 bases short, with 25 bases between. The CDR3 DNA is TGCGCCAGCAGCAACCGGGCCCAGGAACGGCGGGACATGAACACTGAAGCTTTCTTT. This gives the protein CASSNRAQERRDMNTEAFF.

This chain joins TRBV18 and TRBJ2-3, with D perhaps matching TRBD1 or TRBD2 (5 bases each). The germline V and J ends were trimmed by 3 bases and 2 bases, with 15 bases remaining between them. The length of the CDR3 is 16 residues. CDR1 is KGHSH, CDR2 LQKENI, per germline. This chain's CDR3 is CASSPVRGATTDTQYF. In DNA, the CDR3 is TGTGCCAGCTCACCGGTTCGAGGGGCCACCACAGATACGCAGTATTTT.

This clone came up once. The chain couples TRBV5-1 to TRBJ2-5, with D possibly being TRBD1 (5 bases). This CDR3 has 14 residues. The germline CDR1 and CDR2 sequences are SGHRS and YFSETQ. The ends were cut back, 0 bases at V and 3 bases at J, with 9 bases in the middle. Here the CDR3 DNA reads TGCGCCAGCAGCTTGGCAGGGAATAAAGAGACCCAGTACTTC. Protein: CASSLAGNKETQYF.

The chain couples TRBV4-3 to TRBJ1-1; no reliable D call. The CDR3 is 14 amino acids. The germline CDR1 and CDR2 sequences are LGHNA and YSLEER. The V end was cut by 1 base, the J end by 7 bases, with 13 bases between. CDR3 coding DNA: TGCGCCAGCAGCCAAGTGGCATCCCAGAGTGAAGCTTTCTTT. Amino acid sequence: CASSQVASQSEAFF.

The chain joins TRBV18 to TRBJ2-1; 9 nucleotides line up with TRBD1. With V trimmed by 3 bases and J by 7 bases, 7 bases remained unmatched. The CDR3 runs 15 residues. Germline V gene data show CDR1 as KGHSH and CDR2 as LQKENI. CDR3 in amino acids: CASSPVDRGPNEQFF. Here the CDR3 DNA reads TGTGCCAGCTCACCGGTGGACAGGGGACCGAATGAGCAGTTCTTC.

About this clone itself: This specimen includes other DNA sequences encoding the same CDR3. J is TRBJ2-7 and V is TRBV5-1; unclear D gene. Germline V gene sequence: CDR1 SGHRS, CDR2 YFSETQ. V shed 1 base and J shed 2 bases, with 7 bases lying between them. The length of the CDR3 is 13 residues. CDR3 DNA: TGCGCCAGCAGCTTGCCGACCCCCTACGAGCAGTACTTC. Its translation is CASSLPTPYEQYF. The complete variable domain, with remaining parts taken from reference TRBV5-1 and TRBJ2-7, reads KAGVTQTPRYLIKTRGQQVTLSCSPISGHRSVSWYQQTPGQGLQFLFEYFSETQRNKGNFPGRFSGRQFSNSRSEMNVSTLELGDSALYLCASSLPTPYEQYFGPGTRLTVT.

The V gene is TRBV15, the J gene TRBJ1-5; weak D call: TRBD1 (6 bases). The CDR3 runs to 18 residues. V shed 1 base and J shed 2 bases, with 18 bases lying between them. CDR1 LNHNV and CDR2 YYDKDF come from the germline V gene (reference sequence). The CDR3: CATSRGLTGSGGNQPQHF. In DNA form, the CDR3 reads TGTGCCACCAGCAGAGGCTTGACAGGTAGCGGAGGCAATCAGCCCCAGCATTTT.

This clone appeared a single time. This rearrangement joins TRBV28 to TRBJ2-2; D unresolved. V was shortened by 4 bases and J by 5 bases, with 8 bases between the two germline ends. The CDR3 covers 13 residues. Germline V gives CDR1 MDHEN, CDR2 SYDVKM. CDR3 DNA: TGTGCCAGCAGTTCCCAGCCAACCGGGGAGCTGTTTTTT. It is translated as CASSSQPTGELFF.

V gene TRBV10-1 combines with J gene TRBJ2-2; 10 positions match TRBD2. The CDR3 runs 18 residues. CDR1 is WNHNN and CDR2 is SYGVQD in the germline V gene (reference sequence). Unmatched junction bases numbered 16, after V lost 5 bases and J lost 7 bases. CDR3 coding DNA: TGCGCCAGCAGTCAAACTACAGGGCCTAGCGGGAGTGTCGGGGAGCTGTTTTTT. This translates into CASSQTTGPSGSVGELFF.

The chain couples TRBV7-9 to TRBJ2-1, with D uncertain. This CDR3 spans 14 amino acids. With 2 bases removed from V and 8 bases from J, the gap between germline ends came to 13 bases. CDR1 and CDR2 from the germline V gene are SEHNR and FQNEAQ (reference sequence). The CDR3: CASSLRHPYDEQFF. CDR3 bases: TGTGCCAGCAGCTTAAGGCACCCTTACGATGAGCAGTTCTTC.

The chain combines TRBV29-1 with TRBJ2-3; D is perhaps TRBD1 (5 bases). V lost 1 base to trimming and J lost 5 bases, with 7 bases between them. This CDR3 has 12 amino acids. Germline CDR1 is SQVTM and CDR2 is ANQGSEA. CDR3 coding DNA: TGCAGCGTTGAAGGAACAGGAGATACGCAGTATTTT. Its protein product is CSVEGTGDTQYF.

The gene calls are TRBV5-1 and TRBJ1-1, with D perhaps TRBD1 (5 bases). Germline V gives CDR1 SGHRS, CDR2 YFSETQ. The length of the CDR3 is 14 residues. V lost 2 bases, J lost 4 bases, and 12 bases lay in between. Written as DNA, the CDR3 is TGCGCCAGCAGCTTAACAGGTGTCCCCACTGAAGCTTTCTTT. Translating gives CASSLTGVPTEAFF.

This clone was counted a single time. CDR3 in DNA: TGTGCCAGCAGCCGTAGCGGGAGTAACTCCTACAATGAGCAGTTCTTC. This translates into CASSRSGSNSYNEQFF. This sequence joins TRBV5-4 and TRBJ2-1; 9 nucleotides agree with TRBD2. The germline V gene encodes CDR1 SGHNT and CDR2 YYREEE (reference sequence). J was trimmed by 0 bases and V by 4 bases; bases with no gene match: 5. This CDR3 is 16 amino acids long.

This clone came up once. The chain combines TRBV6-6 with TRBJ2-2; D is possibly TRBD2 (5 bases). This CDR3 contains 14 residues. Trimming pared 6 bases from V and 2 bases from J, leaving 10 bases between. Germline loops: CDR1 MNHNY, CDR2 SVGAGI (reference sequence). CDR3 residues: CASSRTLNTGELFF. In nucleotides, the CDR3 is TGTGCCAGCAGCCGGACTCTTAACACCGGGGAGCTGTTTTTT.

V usage is TRBV5-1 and J usage is TRBJ2-3; D uncertain. Germline-derived CDR1 and CDR2 are SGHRS and YFSETQ. The CDR3 is 14 amino acids. The ends were cut back, 2 bases at V and 0 bases at J, with 7 bases in the middle. The CDR3 spells CASSFRESTDTQYF. DNA of the CDR3: TGCGCCAGCAGCTTCCGAGAGAGCACAGATACGCAGTATTTT.

The rearrangement joins TRBV7-9 to TRBJ1-1; D not resolved. V was pared by 1 base and J by 12 bases, with 9 bases between. CDR3 size: 11 residues. Germline values: CDR1 SEHNR, CDR2 FQNEAQ (reference sequence). The CDR3 spells CASSLEAGTFF. The DNA for the CDR3 is TGTGCCAGCAGCTTAGAGGCGGGAACTTTCTTT.

This chain joins TRBV2 and TRBJ2-1; 9 bases map to TRBD2. The germline gives CDR1 SNHLY, CDR2 FYNNEI. The trim removed 8 bases at V and 8 bases at J, leaving 10 bases unmatched. This CDR3 is built from 14 residues. CDR3 protein: CASQTGASGDEQFF. The CDR3 region has the DNA TGTGCCAGCCAAACCGGGGCTAGCGGGGATGAGCAGTTCTTC.